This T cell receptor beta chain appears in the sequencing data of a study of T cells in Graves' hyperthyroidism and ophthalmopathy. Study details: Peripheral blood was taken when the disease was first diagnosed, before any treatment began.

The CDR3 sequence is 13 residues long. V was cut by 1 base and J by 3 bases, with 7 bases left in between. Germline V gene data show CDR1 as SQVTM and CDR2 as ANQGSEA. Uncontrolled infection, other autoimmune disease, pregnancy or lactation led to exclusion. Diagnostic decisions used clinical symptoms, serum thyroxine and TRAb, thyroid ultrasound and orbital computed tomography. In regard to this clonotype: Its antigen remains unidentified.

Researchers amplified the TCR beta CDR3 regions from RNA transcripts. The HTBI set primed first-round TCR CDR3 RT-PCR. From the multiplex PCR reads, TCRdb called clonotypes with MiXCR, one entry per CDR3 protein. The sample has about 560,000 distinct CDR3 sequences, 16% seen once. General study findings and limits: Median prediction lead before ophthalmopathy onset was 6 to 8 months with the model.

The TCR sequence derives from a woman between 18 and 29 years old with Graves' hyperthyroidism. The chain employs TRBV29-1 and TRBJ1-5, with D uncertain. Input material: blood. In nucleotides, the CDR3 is TGCAGCGTTGAAGGGAATGACAATCAGCCCCAGCATTTT. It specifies CSVEGNDNQPQHF.